One sample yielded the 20 T cell receptor beta chains listed below, sequenced in a study of blood T cell repertoires in COVID-19 (dated by TCRdb to 2020 to 2022). Libraries were built with the immunoSEQ multiplex PCR assay. What TCRdb holds here is the immuneACCESS table cut down to in-frame rearrangements. Part of the clones is not present; checked against another copy, under half of the missing clones reflect an unresolved V gene, and the others are unexplained. The sample contains 150,000 to 200,000 clones, roughly nine tenths of them found a single time. The ten biggest clones cover about 5% of the sample. The sample taken for sequencing was peripheral blood. The receptors come from a human donor in a cohort sampled during active COVID-19.

The V gene is TRBV5-1, the J gene TRBJ1-3, with 8 bases identical to TRBD1. The J segment lost 2 bases and the V segment lost 4 bases, leaving 8 bases of the junction unmatched. The length of the CDR3 is 16 residues. Germline V CDR1 and CDR2: SGHRS, YFSETQ. The DNA of the CDR3 is TGCGCCAGCAGCCCCGGACAGGGAGGGACTGGAAACACCATATATTTT. Protein product: CASSPGQGGTGNTIYF.

The chain has TRBV5-6 and TRBJ1-1, with no clear D. This CDR3 is 13 amino acids long. Trimming left V 3 bases short and J 8 bases short, with 14 bases between. Per germline, CDR1 SGHDT and CDR2 YYEEEE. The CDR3 DNA is TGTGCCAGCAGCTCTACTAACGGGAGGGAAGCTTTCTTT. Its translation is CASSSTNGREAFF.

For the CDR3, the DNA is TGTGCCAGCAGTTTCTCCTTCGACAGGGTGGGGAACTATGGCTACACCTTC. This encodes CASSFSFDRVGNYGYTF. The V and J genes are TRBV27 and TRBJ1-2; 7 bases map to TRBD1. Germline CDR1 is MNHEY and CDR2 is SMNVEV (reference sequence). The junction had 12 bases not matched to a gene; V was cut back by 3 bases and J by 2 bases. This CDR3 region has 17 residues.

The rearrangement joins TRBV11-1 to TRBJ2-1; 11 nucleotides match TRBD2. CDR1 is SGHAT, CDR2 FQDESV, per germline (reference sequence). J was trimmed by 4 bases and V by 5 bases; bases with no gene match: 7. The CDR3 consists of 16 residues. The CDR3 bases are TGTGCCAGCAGCATGACCGGGACTAGCGGTTACAATGAGCAGTTCTTC. Translating gives CASSMTGTSGYNEQFF.

This clone occurred once. The chain joins TRBV7-6 to TRBJ1-1, with TRBD1 matching 12 bases. Per the germline V gene, CDR1 is SGHVS and CDR2 is FNYEAQ. This CDR3 has 14 residues. Trimming cost V 5 bases and J 7 bases; bases outside gene matches: 5. CDR3 sequence reads: CASSQGQGAGEAFF. CDR3 in DNA: TGTGCCAGCAGCCAGGGACAGGGGGCGGGTGAAGCTTTCTTT.

This clone was counted only a few times. The chain links TRBV2 to TRBJ1-3; 9 bases are a match to TRBD1. The CDR3 loop spans 16 amino acids. With V trimmed by 6 bases and J by 4 bases, 10 bases remained unmatched. Germline V gene lookup returns CDR1 SNHLY and CDR2 FYNNEI. The CDR3 is CASSPPGTGSGNTIYF. DNA of the CDR3: TGTGCCAGCAGCCCTCCCGGGACAGGGTCGGGAAACACCATATATTTT.

V is TRBV28 and J is TRBJ1-4; 7 bases are shared with TRBD1. Germline CDR1 MDHEN, CDR2 SYDVKM. This CDR3 region has 13 residues. V trimming: 8 bases; J trimming: 8 bases; junction bases outside the gene matches: 8. CDR3 in amino acids: CASGPGGWEKLFF. The CDR3 DNA reads TGTGCCAGCGGGCCAGGGGGTTGGGAAAAACTGTTTTTT.

CDR3 sequence: CASSQEGGANTEAFF. CDR3 DNA sequence: TGCGCCAGCAGCCAAGAGGGGGGGGCGAACACTGAAGCTTTCTTT. The chain combines TRBV4-3 with TRBJ1-1; maybe TRBD1 (6 bases). This CDR3 comprises 15 residues. Deletions cut 0 bases from V and 1 base from J, with 9 bases between. Germline V gene lookup returns CDR1 LGHNA and CDR2 YSLEER.

The chain joins TRBV7-9 to TRBJ2-7; tentative D call: TRBD1 (6 bases). V was cut by 4 bases and J by 6 bases, with 10 bases left in between. The CDR3 extends over 12 amino acids. Germline assignment: CDR1 SEHNR and CDR2 FQNEAQ (reference sequence). CDR3 region: CASSYDRPEQYF. CDR3 nucleotide sequence: TGTGCCAGCAGCTACGACAGGCCCGAGCAGTACTTC.

This clone was seen a handful of times. This chain uses TRBV30 with TRBJ2-2; D is possibly TRBD1 (6 bases). Trimming stripped 7 bases from V and 5 bases from J, with 17 bases between. CDR3 length equals 14 residues. Germline V CDR1 and CDR2: GTSNPN, SVGIG (reference sequence). CDR3 residues: CALEGHRLTGELFF. The CDR3 DNA reads TGTGCCTTAGAGGGACATCGTCTAACCGGGGAGCTGTTTTTT. Full variable domain (outside the CDR3, taken from reference TRBV30 and TRBJ2-2): SQTIHQWPATLVQPVGSPLSLECTVEGTSNPNLYWYRQAAGRGLQLLFYSVGIGQISSEVPQNLSASRPQDRQFILSSKKLLLSDSGFYLCALEGHRLTGELFFGEGSRLTVL.

V and J are TRBV19 and TRBJ1-1; D possibly corresponds to TRBD1 (6 bases). Germline lookup yields CDR1 LNHDA and CDR2 SQIVND (reference sequence). The CDR3 is 15 residues long. V was trimmed by 7 bases and J by 0 bases, leaving 15 bases between them. The CDR3 DNA is TGTGCCAGTAACCCGCTGGCAGGGGTGAACACTGAAGCTTTCTTT. It specifies CASNPLAGVNTEAFF.

This chain connects TRBV4-3 to TRBJ2-7, with 13 positions matching TRBD2. V shed 0 bases, J shed 4 bases, and the junction held 3 bases outside the gene matches. From germline, CDR1 is LGHNA and CDR2 YSLEER. The CDR3 spans 16 residues. CDR3 bases: TGCGCCAGCAGCCAAGAAGGGACTAGCGGGATTTACGAGCAGTACTTC. It yields the protein CASSQEGTSGIYEQYF.

Only one count was recorded for this clone. The chain joins TRBV11-3 to TRBJ2-3; 16 positions agree with TRBD2. Germline trimming cut 4 bases from V and 6 bases from J; bases unmatched to any gene: 7. Germline V gives CDR1 SGHNT, CDR2 YENEEA. The CDR3 is 17 residues long. CDR3 DNA: TGTGCCAGCAGCTCAGGGACTAGCGGGAGGGCCCTGGATACGCAGTATTTT. This gives the protein CASSSGTSGRALDTQYF.

The chain is built from TRBV5-3 and TRBJ1-6; TRBD1 matches at 8 bases. TRBV5-3 is an ORF, and what it does is uncertain. With 5 bases clipped from V and 9 bases from J, the junction kept 10 bases outside the gene matches. The CDR3 length is 15 residues. In DNA, the CDR3 is TGTGCCAGAAGGCAAGGACAGGGCTTAGGTTCACCCCTCCACTTT. It yields the protein CARRQGQGLGSPLHF.

This sequence joins TRBV6-1 and TRBJ2-7; the D gene is possibly TRBD1 (5 bases). The germline gives CDR1 MNHNS, CDR2 SASEGT. V was trimmed by 1 base and J by 3 bases, leaving 10 bases between them. CDR3 length: 14 amino acids. The CDR3 loop is CASSEGARVYEQYF. The CDR3 coding sequence is TGTGCCAGCAGTGAAGGAGCCAGGGTCTACGAGCAGTACTTC.

The chain joins TRBV6-2 or TRBV6-3 to TRBJ2-7, with no clear D. V was cut by 5 bases and J by 1 base, with 12 bases left in between. The CDR3 spans 14 residues. Germline V lookup: CDR1 MNHEY, CDR2 SVGEGT. In nucleotides, the CDR3 is TGTGCCAGCAGTACAGTCGGATCGTCCTACGAGCAGTACTTC. Amino acid sequence: CASSTVGSSYEQYF.

This clone is labeled as medium-sized (0.01 to 0.1%). This rearrangement joins TRBV10-1 to TRBJ1-5; 10 nucleotides match TRBD1. J gave up 11 bases and V 6 bases, and 1 base lay outside the gene matches. In germline, CDR1 is WNHNN, CDR2 SYGVQD (reference sequence). This CDR3 has 11 amino acids. The CDR3 DNA follows: TGCGCCAGCAGGGGGACAGGGGCCCAGCATTTT. Protein sequence: CASRGTGAQHF.

J is TRBJ2-1 and V is TRBV5-4; 16 nucleotides align to TRBD2. CDR3 size: 18 residues. Germline V gene data show CDR1 as SGHNT and CDR2 as YYREEE (reference sequence). V gave up 4 bases and J gave up 7 bases; unmatched junction bases: 11. The CDR3 sequence: CASSPGTSGRESWNEQFF. Written as DNA, the CDR3 is TGTGCCAGCAGCCCCGGGACTAGCGGGAGGGAAAGTTGGAATGAGCAGTTCTTC.

In DNA form, the CDR3 reads TGCAGCGTTGAAGTTACAGGGGGAGAGACCCAGTACTTC. It yields the protein CSVEVTGGETQYF. The rearrangement links TRBV29-1 to TRBJ2-5; the match to TRBD1 covers 8 bases. This CDR3 is 13 amino acids long. The germline V gene encodes CDR1 SQVTM and CDR2 ANQGSEA. V shed 1 base, J shed 4 bases, and the junction held 2 bases outside the gene matches.

The chain links TRBV24-1 to TRBJ2-7; unclear D gene. The CDR3 totals 13 residues. Germline CDR1 reads KGHDR; CDR2 reads SFDVKD. The germline V and J ends were trimmed by 3 bases and 3 bases, with 8 bases remaining between them. This CDR3 is CATSDGAVYEQYF. In nucleotides, the CDR3 is TGTGCCACCAGTGATGGAGCTGTCTACGAGCAGTACTTC.